These 6 T cell receptor beta chains originate from one sample sequenced in a study of graft-versus-host responses after intestinal transplantation. Sequencing was performed with immunoSEQ multiplex PCR; in TCRdb, only in-frame clones are kept and a portion is missing. The sample carries 40,000 or so clones, over 90% recorded once. Which antigens these TCRs recognize remains unknown. The sample consisted of unstimulated CD8+ T cells sorted from spleen or lymph node cells, taken before transplant. These receptors all come from a human donor who was the organ donor for an intestinal transplant.

V is TRBV6-5 and J is TRBJ2-2, with TRBD2 identical over 8 bases. The CDR3 runs to 13 residues. Germline CDR1 and CDR2: MNHEY and SVGAGI. V was pared by 7 bases and J by 6 bases, with 4 bases of the junction left unmatched. DNA for the CDR3: TGTGCCAGCACGTCGGGGGGGGCCGGGGAGCTGTTTTTT. Encoded protein: CASTSGGAGELFF.

The count of this clone is one. The chain combines TRBV6-5 with TRBJ2-5; 12 nucleotides agree with TRBD2. CDR3 size: 15 residues. Germline CDR1 reads MNHEY; CDR2 reads SVGAGI. The trim removed 5 bases at V and 5 bases at J, leaving 6 bases unmatched. Here the CDR3 DNA reads TGTGCCAGCAGTCTGGGACTAGCGGGTCATGAGACCCAGTACTTC. This sequence encodes CASSLGLAGHETQYF.

This chain uses TRBV27 with TRBJ2-1; no clear D gene. V gave up 5 bases and J gave up 2 bases, with 7 bases separating them. This CDR3 is built from 13 residues. CDR1 is MNHEY and CDR2 is SMNVEV in the germline V gene (reference sequence). CDR3 nucleotide sequence: TGTGCCAGCAGTCTCGACGCCTACAATGAGCAGTTCTTC. This translates into CASSLDAYNEQFF.

This sequence joins TRBV4-1 and TRBJ1-1; TRBD1 matches at 7 bases. The CDR3 has 15 amino acids. V was pared by 4 bases and J by 0 bases, with 5 bases of the junction left unmatched. Germline CDR1 MGHRA, CDR2 YSYEKL. The CDR3 nucleotides are TGCGCCAGCAGCCCAAGGGACAGCCTGAACACTGAAGCTTTCTTT. It codes for CASSPRDSLNTEAFF.

The CDR3 DNA follows: TGTGCCAGTAGTTTCTCGGGGGGACCCACAGATACGCAGTATTTT. It yields the protein CASSFSGGPTDTQYF. The rearrangement links TRBV19 to TRBJ2-3, with TRBD2 matching over 7 bases. The germline V gene encodes CDR1 LNHDA and CDR2 SQIVND (reference sequence). V lost 5 bases, J lost 2 bases, and 7 bases stayed unmatched. The CDR3 is 15 residues long.

The chain has TRBV6-5 and TRBJ1-1, with unresolved D. The length of the CDR3 is 15 residues. Germline values: CDR1 MNHEY, CDR2 SVGAGI. V shed 0 bases and J shed 2 bases, with 10 bases lying between them. The DNA for the CDR3 is TGTGCCAGCAGTTACTCGTTTCGGGGTAACACTGAAGCTTTCTTT. Amino acid sequence: CASSYSFRGNTEAFF.